This T cell receptor (beta chain) was identified during a study of blood T cell repertoires in COVID-19. Study information: Some COVID-19 samples were acute and others convalescent; all came from the United States, Italy and Spain. PBMCs, B-cell-depleted T cells, or T cells provided the cDNA or gDNA that made up the material.

The CDR3 is made up of 15 amino acids. Germline CDR1 and CDR2: SGHVS and FQNEAQ. With 1 base clipped from V and 6 bases from J, the junction kept 7 bases outside the gene matches. Per the study methods: Estimated nucleated cell counts came from reference gene primer amplification. Data came from immunoSEQ multiplex PCR; TCRdb stores just in-frame clones and leaves some out. V and J calls and clone size are those listed in that table; D and trimming were worked out from the DNA. The table records approximately 70,000 clones, roughly 77% of them present only once. The chain links TRBV7-8 to TRBJ2-7; TRBD2 matches 9 bases. The sample consisted of peripheral blood. The receptor comes from an older woman with acute or convalescent COVID-19. CDR3 nucleotide sequence: TGTGCCAGCAGCTTAGGGGTTAGCGGGAGTGGCGAGCAGTACTTC. Residues: CASSLGVSGSGEQYF.